The T cell receptor beta chain under discussion was sequenced for a study of cytomegalovirus exposure and HLA in healthy donors. To note about this clone: Its antigen is not known.

Both 60 Vbeta primers and 13 Jbeta primers went into the PCR. Authors' data handling: Unique TCR beta chains numbered roughly 84 million in a later analysis, with some 9.9 million shared. Clones were read by immunoSEQ multiplex PCR, and TCRdb kept only the in-frame ones, dropping some. V, J and clone size were drawn from that table, and D and trimming were deduced from the DNA. The sample has 150,000 to 170,000 clones, roughly four fifths seen once. V lost 4 bases and J lost 5, with 13 bases in between. The length of the CDR3 is 14 residues. Germline CDR1 reads SGHDT; CDR2 reads YYEEEE. Study-level points and caveats: In an earlier analysis, in under 700 donors, most V segments appeared productive either ~87% or ~30% of the time.

The gene calls are TRBV5-6 and TRBJ1-5, with D tentatively TRBD1 (6 bases). Sequencing was performed on PBMCs. This TCR was recovered from a man aged 18 to 29 in good health and CMV-seronegative. CDR3: CASSLFAGDQPQHF. The CDR3 nucleotides are TGTGCCAGCAGCCTCTTTGCAGGGGATCAGCCCCAGCATTTT.